Each of the 27 T cell receptor beta chains below was sequenced from the same sample in a study of beta chain features in type 1 diabetes. cDNA synthesis used the whole RNA isolate, giving expressed TCRB sequences. TCRdb keeps only in-frame clones here, not all; method: immunoSEQ multiplex PCR. The sample contains 250,000 or so clones, about 70% of which appear only once. Source material: naive CD4+ T cells from blood. The receptors originated from a young man in good health.

V usage is TRBV29-1 and J usage is TRBJ2-1; D uncertain. The CDR3 contains 15 residues. V was trimmed by 3 bases and J by 0 bases, leaving 12 bases between them. Germline V gene lookup returns CDR1 SQVTM and CDR2 ANQGSEA. CDR3 loop: CSVDKTRGSYNEQFF. Written as DNA, the CDR3 is TGCAGCGTTGACAAAACCAGAGGCTCCTACAATGAGCAGTTCTTC.

This clone occurred a few times. Distinct nucleotide sequences in the sample also encode this CDR3. V usage is TRBV7-2 and J usage is TRBJ2-1; D might be TRBD1 or TRBD2, each matching 5 bases. This CDR3 contains 15 residues. Trimming took 1 base from V and 0 from J, leaving 7 bases between them. The germline CDR1 and CDR2 sequences are SGHTA and FQGNSA. CDR3 protein: CASSLEGTSYNEQFF. The CDR3 DNA sequence: TGTGCCAGCAGCTTAGAGGGGACCTCCTACAATGAGCAGTTCTTC.

CDR3 in DNA: TGTGCCAGCAGCACCCACAGGGGAAACACTGAAGCTTTCTTT. This translates into CASSTHRGNTEAFF. The chain uses TRBV7-9 and TRBJ1-1, with TRBD1 matching over 7 bases. With V trimmed by 5 bases and J by 2 bases, 5 bases remained unmatched. The CDR3 is made up of 14 amino acids. Germline V gene lookup returns CDR1 SEHNR and CDR2 FQNEAQ (reference sequence). Full variable domain (remainder filled in from reference TRBV7-9 and TRBJ1-1): DTGVSQNPRHKITKRGQNVTFRCDPISEHNRLYWYRQTLGQGPEFLTYFQNEAQLEKSRLLSDRFSAERPKGSFSTLEIQRTEQGDSAMYLCASSTHRGNTEAFFGQGTRLTVV.

This chain joins TRBV10-3 and TRBJ1-1; weak D call: TRBD1 (5 bases). CDR3 length: 15 amino acids. Germline V CDR1 and CDR2: ENHRY, SYGVKD. With 0 bases removed from V and 0 bases from J, the gap between germline ends came to 8 bases. This chain's CDR3 is CAISESTALNTEAFF. The CDR3 DNA is TGTGCCATCAGTGAGTCGACAGCCTTGAACACTGAAGCTTTCTTT.

V and J are TRBV6-4 and TRBJ1-1; tentatively, D is TRBD1 (6 bases). Germline CDR1 is MRHNA and CDR2 is SNTAGT. CDR3 length equals 13 residues. The germline V and J ends were trimmed by 0 bases and 4 bases, with 6 bases remaining between them. CDR3 coding DNA: TGTGCCAGCAGTGACTCCAGGGGCACTGAAGCTTTCTTT. This translates into CASSDSRGTEAFF.

The V and J genes are TRBV7-2 and TRBJ2-3; unclear D gene. The CDR3 has 11 residues. V was trimmed by 6 bases and J by 6 bases, leaving 7 bases between them. Germline values: CDR1 SGHTA, CDR2 FQGNSA. The CDR3 DNA follows: TGTGCCAGCAGGTCGTGGGATACGCAGTATTTT. Amino acids: CASRSWDTQYF. Drawing the rest from reference TRBV7-2 and TRBJ2-3, the complete variable domain is GAGVSQSPSNKVTEKGKDVELRCDPISGHTALYWYRQSLGQGLEFLIYFQGNSAPDKSGLPSDRFSAERTGGSVSTLTIQRTQQEDSAVYLCASRSWDTQYFGPGTRLTVL.

This clone showed up just once. V is TRBV29-1 and J is TRBJ2-1, with D unclear. CDR3 length: 12 amino acids. V was pared by 3 bases and J by 7 bases, with 10 bases between. Germline V gene lookup returns CDR1 SQVTM and CDR2 ANQGSEA. The CDR3 DNA sequence: TGCAGCGTTGACAGGTCTCTTAATGAGCAGTTCTTC. Protein: CSVDRSLNEQFF.

The V and J genes are TRBV5-6 and TRBJ2-1; 11 bases are a match to TRBD1. CDR1 and CDR2 (germline): SGHDT, YYEEEE. J gave up 8 bases and V 3 bases, and 4 bases lay outside the gene matches. The CDR3 consists of 14 residues. CDR3 region: CASSWTGGEDEQFF. Written as DNA, the CDR3 is TGTGCCAGCAGCTGGACAGGGGGCGAAGATGAGCAGTTCTTC. Complete variable domain (other parts from reference TRBV5-6 and TRBJ2-1): DAGVTQSPTHLIKTRGQQVTLRCSPKSGHDTVSWYQQALGQGPQFIFQYYEEEERQRGNFPDRFSGHQFPNYSSELNVNALLLGDSALYLCASSWTGGEDEQFFGPGTRLTVL.

This clone was recorded only once. V gene TRBV30 combines with J gene TRBJ2-1; no definite D call. CDR1 and CDR2 from the germline V gene are GTSNPN and SVGIG (reference sequence). The V gene lost 4 bases and the J gene lost 3 bases, with 10 bases spanning the gap. This CDR3 spans 13 amino acids. The CDR3 nucleotides read TGTGCCTGGAAGAAGCTGAACTACAATGAGCAGTTCTTC. This encodes CAWKKLNYNEQFF.

The chain combines TRBV4-3 with TRBJ2-4, with D uncertain. Trimming took 0 bases from V and 7 from J, leaving 7 bases between them. The germline gives CDR1 LGHNA, CDR2 YSLEER. The CDR3 contains 13 residues. The DNA for the CDR3 is TGCGCCAGCAGCCAAGAGGGGTCTAACATTCAGTACTTC. Its translation is CASSQEGSNIQYF.

There are a few counts of this clone. The sample has other DNA sequences that encode this CDR3 too. The gene calls are TRBV20-1 and TRBJ2-1; D is unclear. Germline CDR1 DFQATT, CDR2 SNEGSKA (reference sequence). The CDR3 covers 10 residues. V lost 6 bases and J 5 bases, leaving 5 bases between the germline ends. CDR3 residues: CSAHHNEQFF. Here the CDR3 DNA reads TGCAGTGCCCACCACAATGAGCAGTTCTTC.

The genes are TRBV29-1 and TRBJ2-7, with 7 positions matching TRBD1. The CDR3 extends over 14 amino acids. From germline, CDR1 is SQVTM and CDR2 ANQGSEA. DNA for the CDR3: TGCAACCCCATCGACAGGGAAAAAGACTACGAGCAGTACTTC. It translates to CNPIDREKDYEQYF.

V is TRBV9 and J is TRBJ2-2; unclear D gene. Germline values: CDR1 SGDLS, CDR2 YYNGEE. V was shortened by 0 bases and J by 3 bases, with 3 bases between the two germline ends. CDR3 length: 13 amino acids. The CDR3 spells CASSVEDTGELFF. CDR3 DNA: TGTGCCAGCAGCGTAGAGGACACCGGGGAGCTGTTTTTT.

The J gene is TRBJ2-7, the V gene TRBV29-1; 12 nucleotides match TRBD2. The CDR3 covers 14 residues. After removal of 5 bases from V and 6 bases from J, the junction contained 8 bases not matched to a gene. Germline V gene data show CDR1 as SQVTM and CDR2 as ANQGSEA. CDR3 bases: TGCAGCGTTAAGGCACTAGCGGGAGGTAGCGAGCAGTACTTC. Amino acids: CSVKALAGGSEQYF.

The V call is TRBV9, the J call TRBJ2-1; D remains ambiguous. Trimming took off 0 bases at V and 0 bases at J, with 7 bases between the two ends. Germline V gene lookup returns CDR1 SGDLS and CDR2 YYNGEE. The CDR3 runs 15 residues. CDR3 in amino acids: CASSVVTSSYNEQFF. The CDR3 DNA is TGTGCCAGCAGCGTAGTCACGAGCTCCTACAATGAGCAGTTCTTC.

The chain combines TRBV27 with TRBJ2-7, with TRBD1 matching over 10 bases. This CDR3 spans 13 amino acids. Germline CDR1 MNHEY, CDR2 SMNVEV (reference sequence). The ends lost 6 bases at V and 4 bases at J; junction bases unmatched: 3. The CDR3 sequence is CASRRQGAYEQYF. The CDR3 region has the DNA TGTGCCAGCAGGAGACAGGGGGCTTACGAGCAGTACTTC.

This chain links TRBV2 with TRBJ2-2, with D unresolved. This CDR3 is built from 17 residues. CDR1 is SNHLY and CDR2 is FYNNEI in the germline V gene. Trimming shortened V by 2 bases and J by 0 bases, and 13 bases separated the two germline ends. In DNA form, the CDR3 reads TGTGCCAGCAGTGAAACCCCGACGGACGCGAACACCGGGGAGCTGTTTTTT. This sequence encodes CASSETPTDANTGELFF. The variable domain in full, completed from reference TRBV2 and TRBJ2-2, reads EPEVTQTPSHQVTQMGQEVILRCVPISNHLYFYWYRQILGQKVEFLVSFYNNEISEKSEIFDDQFSVERPDGSNFTLKIRSTKLEDSAMYFCASSETPTDANTGELFFGEGSRLTVL.

V is TRBV11-2 and J is TRBJ2-1, with no clear D. The germline V and J ends were trimmed by 5 bases and 2 bases, with 10 bases remaining between them. Germline V gene data show CDR1 as SGHAT and CDR2 as FQNNGV. The CDR3 is made up of 14 amino acids. DNA of the CDR3: TGTGCCAGCAGCCCCACAGTACCCTACAATGAGCAGTTCTTC. Translation gives CASSPTVPYNEQFF.

V usage is TRBV29-1 and J usage is TRBJ2-7; weak D call: TRBD1 (6 bases). The CDR3 totals 12 residues. V was cut by 6 bases and J by 1 base, with 10 bases left in between. CDR1 and CDR2 (germline): SQVTM, ANQGSEA. The CDR3 DNA sequence: TGCAGCGTCCAGGGGAAGTCCTACGAGCAGTACTTC. Its translation: CSVQGKSYEQYF.

The gene calls are TRBV9 and TRBJ2-2, with D uncertain. Between the trimmed V and J ends, which lost 3 bases and 5 bases, there was a span of 14 bases. Germline CDR1 is SGDLS and CDR2 is YYNGEE. This CDR3 contains 15 residues. The CDR3 loop reads CASSANPQGTGELFF. Here the CDR3 DNA reads TGTGCCAGCAGCGCGAACCCGCAAGGTACCGGGGAGCTGTTTTTT. The full variable domain, its missing parts supplied by reference TRBV9 and TRBJ2-2, is DSGVTQTPKHLITATGQRVTLRCSPRSGDLSVYWYQQSLDQGLQFLIQYYNGEERAKGNILERFSAQQFPDLHSELNLSSLELGDSALYFCASSANPQGTGELFFGEGSRLTVL.

The rearrangement uses TRBV5-4 and TRBJ1-6, with D unclear. With 4 bases removed from V and 10 bases from J, the gap between germline ends came to 18 bases. This CDR3 comprises 15 residues. Looked up from germline, CDR1 is SGHNT and CDR2 is YYREEE (reference sequence). The CDR3: CASSTRSGIRSPLHF. The CDR3 DNA follows: TGTGCCAGCAGCACGAGGTCAGGCATAAGGTCACCCCTCCACTTT.

This clone came up a few times. This chain connects TRBV7-2 to TRBJ2-1; 8 nucleotides match TRBD2. The ends lost 5 bases at V and 6 bases at J; junction bases unmatched: 6. Germline loops: CDR1 SGHTA, CDR2 FQGNSA. CDR3 length: 14 amino acids. CDR3 amino acids: CASSPTGTSNEQFF. Written as DNA, the CDR3 is TGTGCCAGCAGCCCTACCGGGACTAGCAATGAGCAGTTCTTC.

The chain is built from TRBV6-1 and TRBJ2-1, with TRBD2 identical over 8 bases. The germline CDR1 and CDR2 sequences are MNHNS and SASEGT. This CDR3 region has 13 residues. V was pared by 11 bases and J by 8 bases, with 11 bases of the junction left unmatched. The DNA for the CDR3 is TGTGCCTGCTCAGCGGGAGTGTTGTATGAGCAGTTCTTC. As protein: CACSAGVLYEQFF.

The genes are TRBV2 and TRBJ2-1, with 11 bases identical to TRBD1. CDR3 length: 14 residues. The V gene's germline CDR1 is SNHLY and CDR2 FYNNEI. The junction had 4 bases not matched to a gene; V was cut back by 6 bases and J by 6 bases. For the CDR3, the DNA is TGTGCCAGCAGAGGACAGGGGGCCCTCAATGAGCAGTTCTTC. Translating gives CASRGQGALNEQFF.

The chain carries TRBV14 and TRBJ2-5; D is unresolved. V lost 0 bases and J 5 bases, leaving 13 bases between the germline ends. The CDR3 is made up of 15 amino acids. Germline loops: CDR1 SGHDN, CDR2 FVKESK. The CDR3 spells CASSQDGWYLETQYF. The CDR3 DNA reads TGTGCCAGCAGCCAAGATGGCTGGTACCTTGAGACCCAGTACTTC.

The rearrangement joins TRBV29-1 to TRBJ2-4; D tentatively reads TRBD1 or TRBD2 (5 bases each). Germline V gene data show CDR1 as SQVTM and CDR2 as ANQGSEA. There are 12 residues in the CDR3. Trimming removed 7 bases from V and 5 bases from J, with 12 bases in between. The CDR3 loop is CSAQVGENIQYF. DNA for the CDR3: TGCAGCGCCCAGGTGGGGGAAAACATTCAGTACTTC.

The chain links TRBV30 to TRBJ1-5; no firm D call. Germline loops: CDR1 GTSNPN, CDR2 SVGIG (reference sequence). Trimming took off 1 base at V and 1 base at J, with 8 bases between the two ends. This CDR3 comprises 14 residues. The CDR3 bases are TGTGCCTGGAGTGCCACCTTGAGCAATCAGCCCCAGCATTTT. Protein product: CAWSATLSNQPQHF.